Below, one T cell receptor beta chain is given with its context. Its target is not known. The source of the sample is a study of cytomegalovirus exposure and HLA in healthy donors. Overall study results and limits: Among donors in an Asian-associated ancestry cluster, a later analysis reportedly found fewer N-insertions than the approximately 670-donor mean. High specificity and sensitivity for cytomegalovirus status were reported for the classifier. Associated with cytomegalovirus, according to the listing, were around 160 TCR beta chains.

CDR1 KGHSH and CDR2 LQKENI come from the germline V gene. The V gene end was trimmed by 1 base and the J gene end by 5 bases; junction bases not matched to a gene: 2. The CDR3 extends over 13 amino acids. The study ran its PCR with 60 Vbeta and 13 Jbeta primers. Profiling relied on immunoSEQ multiplex PCR, and the TCRdb table lists in-frame clones only, not all of them. The sample's table shows more than 95,000 clones. The sample was PBMCs. The TCR originated in a man aged 25-40 years in good health and CMV-seronegative. The chain is built from TRBV18 and TRBJ2-7, with 7 bases aligning to TRBD2. CDR3 nucleotide sequence: TGTGCCAGCTCACCACTGGCGGGGGACGAGCAGTACTTC. This sequence encodes CASSPLAGDEQYF.